This T cell receptor beta chain was documented in a study of T cell responses to AZD1222 COVID-19 vaccine. V was cut by 4 bases and J by 5 bases, with 9 bases left in between. The length of the CDR3 is 13 residues. Germline loops: CDR1 SGHRS, CDR2 YFSETQ. The count of this clone is one. Only in-frame clones appear in the TCRdb table, and some are missing; sequencing was by immunoSEQ multiplex PCR. Of roughly 150,000 clones in the sample, around 90% were seen once. The receptor comes from an adult in good health. The source material was peripheral blood, sampled on day 0 of AZD1222 vaccination. The chain is built from TRBV5-1 and TRBJ2-2; D possibly corresponds to TRBD2 (5 bases). CDR3 nucleotide sequence: TGCGCCAGCAGCCCCCGGGGAACCGGGGAGCTGTTTTTT. Translated, it gives CASSPRGTGELFF.